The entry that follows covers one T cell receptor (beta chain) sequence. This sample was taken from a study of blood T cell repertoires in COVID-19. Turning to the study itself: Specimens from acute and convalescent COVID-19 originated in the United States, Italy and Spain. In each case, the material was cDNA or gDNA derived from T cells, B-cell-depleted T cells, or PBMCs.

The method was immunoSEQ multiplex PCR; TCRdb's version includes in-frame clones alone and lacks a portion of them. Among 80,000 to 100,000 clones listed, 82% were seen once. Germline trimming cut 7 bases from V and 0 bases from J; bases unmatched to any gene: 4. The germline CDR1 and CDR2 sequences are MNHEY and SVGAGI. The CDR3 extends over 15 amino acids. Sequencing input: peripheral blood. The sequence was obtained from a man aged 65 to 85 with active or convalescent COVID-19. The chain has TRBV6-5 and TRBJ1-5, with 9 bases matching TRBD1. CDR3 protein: CASKLTGGSNQPQHF. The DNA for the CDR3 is TGTGCCAGCAAGCTGACAGGGGGTAGCAATCAGCCCCAGCATTTT.